This TCR beta chain is from a study of blood T cells in healthy people across ages. The V and J ends lost 7 bases and 1 base, in that order; junction bases with no gene match: 5. Germline V gives CDR1 MNHEY, CDR2 SMNVEV (reference sequence). The CDR3 sequence is 14 residues long. Combining a sample-barcoded 5' primer with a J-beta primer mix, a second PCR ran for roughly 6 to 12 cycles. TCRdb passed the 5' RACE reads through MiXCR, listing each CDR3 protein once. The sample holds roughly 1.5 million distinct CDR3 sequences, approximately 39% seen once. A few counts support this clonotype. This chain uses TRBV27 with TRBJ2-7; 9 bases align to TRBD1. Material: blood. The clonotype comes from a young woman in good health. The CDR3 reads CASKPGQGSYEQYF. The DNA of the CDR3 is TGTGCCAGCAAACCGGGACAGGGATCCTACGAGCAGTACTTC.